Each of the 7 T cell receptor beta chains below was sequenced from the same sample in a study of spatial heterogeneity in lung cancer. The time point was: sample taken at primary tumor resection. TCRdb re-analysed the 5' RACE reads in MiXCR, keeping a single row per CDR3 protein. This sample has under 1,000 distinct CDR3 sequences; around 10% occur once, and the top ten carry less than 35%. Antigen specificity for these receptors is unknown. Study findings and constraints: Mutation counts in tumors were tracked by counts of expanded intratumoral alpha and beta TCRs.

Material: lung tumor tissue, obtained at surgery. Receptors were obtained from a male donor with early-stage non-small cell lung cancer.

This clonotype has just a few counts. The chain's CDR3 is CASSDDIAPEQFF. Written as DNA, the CDR3 is TGTGCCAGCAGTGACGACATAGCCCCGGAGCAGTTCTTC. The chain combines TRBV12-3 or TRBV12-4 with TRBJ2-1; unclear D gene. The CDR3 spans 13 residues. V was shortened by 5 bases and J by 10 bases, with 15 bases between the two germline ends.

This clonotype showed up just a few times. V gene TRBV7-9 combines with J gene TRBJ2-7; D is undetermined. The length of the CDR3 is 14 residues. In germline, CDR1 is SEHNR, CDR2 FQNEAQ (reference sequence). Trimming shortened V by 3 bases and J by 0 bases, and 9 bases separated the two germline ends. The chain's CDR3 is CASSFQESSYEQYF. Here the CDR3 DNA reads TGTGCCAGCAGCTTTCAGGAGAGCTCCTACGAGCAGTACTTC.

Relative to its sample, this clonotype is large. This chain joins TRBV20-1 and TRBJ2-2; either TRBD1 or TRBD2 may fit D (5 bases each). The CDR3 runs to 16 residues. Germline-derived CDR1 and CDR2 are DFQATT and SNEGSKA (reference sequence). V gave up 1 base and J gave up 1 base, with 13 bases separating them. CDR3 sequence (DNA): TGCAGTGCTAGAGTACCGGGGCACTTGAACACCGGGGAGCTGTTTTTT. Residues: CSARVPGHLNTGELFF.

The chain carries TRBV5-4 and TRBJ2-7; D uncertain. Between the trimmed V and J ends, which lost 0 bases and 0 bases, there was a span of 7 bases. This CDR3 is 14 amino acids long. Germline assignment: CDR1 SGHNT and CDR2 YYREEE (reference sequence). CDR3 in amino acids: CASSLGPSSYEQYV. Here the CDR3 DNA reads TGTGCCAGCAGCTTGGGACCCAGCTCCTACGAGCAGTACGTC.

By sample fraction, this clonotype is medium-sized. The V call is TRBV29-1, the J call TRBJ2-7; D is unresolved. V was shortened by 3 bases and J by 2 bases, with 8 bases between the two germline ends. CDR1 and CDR2 from the germline V gene are SQVTM and ANQGSEA. The CDR3 covers 12 residues. CDR3 sequence (DNA): TGCAGCGTTGAGGACCGTCCCTACGAGCAGTACTTC. Amino acids: CSVEDRPYEQYF.

By proportion, this clonotype is large (0.1 to 1%). The rearrangement uses TRBV18 and TRBJ1-1; 9 nucleotides line up with TRBD1. There are 12 residues in the CDR3. Trimming took 11 bases from V and 5 from J; bases not matched to a gene: 6. Germline values: CDR1 KGHSH, CDR2 LQKENI. CDR3 sequence: CAGGQGRTEAFF. The CDR3 DNA is TGTGCCGGGGGACAGGGAAGGACTGAAGCTTTCTTT.

The rearrangement uses TRBV6-6 and TRBJ1-1; D gene unclear. V was shortened by 4 bases and J by 4 bases, with 7 bases between the two germline ends. Germline V lookup: CDR1 MNHNY, CDR2 SVGAGI (reference sequence). The CDR3 is 12 residues long. CDR3 DNA: TGTGCCAGCAGTTCCCCAGCCACTGAAGCTTTCTTT. Its protein product is CASSSPATEAFF.